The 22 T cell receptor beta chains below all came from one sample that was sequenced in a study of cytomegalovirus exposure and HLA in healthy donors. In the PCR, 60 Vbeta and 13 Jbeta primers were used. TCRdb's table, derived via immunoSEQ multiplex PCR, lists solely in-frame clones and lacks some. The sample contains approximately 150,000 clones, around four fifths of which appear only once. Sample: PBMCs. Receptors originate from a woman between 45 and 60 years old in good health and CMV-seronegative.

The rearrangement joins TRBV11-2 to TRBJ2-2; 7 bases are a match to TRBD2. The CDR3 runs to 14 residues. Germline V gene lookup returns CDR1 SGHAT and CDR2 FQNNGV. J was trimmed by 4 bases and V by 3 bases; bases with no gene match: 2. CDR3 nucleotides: TGTGCCAGCAGCTTGATAGCGGGCACCGGGGAGCTGTTTTTT. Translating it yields CASSLIAGTGELFF. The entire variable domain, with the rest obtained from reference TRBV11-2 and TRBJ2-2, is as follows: EAGVAQSPRYKIIEKRQSVAFWCNPISGHATLYWYQQILGQGPKLLIQFQNNGVVDDSQLPKDRFSAERLKGVDSTLKIQPAKLEDSAVYLCASSLIAGTGELFFGEGSRLTVL.

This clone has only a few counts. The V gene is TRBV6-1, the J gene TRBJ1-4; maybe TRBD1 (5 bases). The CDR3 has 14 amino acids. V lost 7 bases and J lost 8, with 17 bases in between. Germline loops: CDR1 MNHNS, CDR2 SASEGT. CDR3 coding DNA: TGTGCCAGCACCGTCGGGGGGAGAGGGGAAAAACTGTTTTTT. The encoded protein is CASTVGGRGEKLFF.

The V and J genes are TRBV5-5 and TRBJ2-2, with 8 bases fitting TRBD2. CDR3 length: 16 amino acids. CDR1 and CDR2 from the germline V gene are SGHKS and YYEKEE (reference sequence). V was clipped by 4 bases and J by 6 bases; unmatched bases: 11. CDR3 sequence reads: CASSPQGAGVAGELFF. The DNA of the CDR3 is TGTGCCAGCAGCCCCCAGGGAGCGGGAGTAGCCGGGGAGCTGTTTTTT.

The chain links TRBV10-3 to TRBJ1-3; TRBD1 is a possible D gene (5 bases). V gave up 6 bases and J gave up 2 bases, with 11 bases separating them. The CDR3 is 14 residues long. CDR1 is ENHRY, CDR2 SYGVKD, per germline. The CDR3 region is CAISPGGAGNTIYF. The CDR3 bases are TGTGCCATCAGCCCGGGGGGAGCTGGAAACACCATATATTTT.

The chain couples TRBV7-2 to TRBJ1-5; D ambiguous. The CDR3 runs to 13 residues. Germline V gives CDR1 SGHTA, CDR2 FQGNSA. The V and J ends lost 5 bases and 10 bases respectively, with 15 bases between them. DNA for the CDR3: TGTGCCAGCAGCCCTGAAGGAGGGCGCCCCCAGCATTTT. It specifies CASSPEGGRPQHF.

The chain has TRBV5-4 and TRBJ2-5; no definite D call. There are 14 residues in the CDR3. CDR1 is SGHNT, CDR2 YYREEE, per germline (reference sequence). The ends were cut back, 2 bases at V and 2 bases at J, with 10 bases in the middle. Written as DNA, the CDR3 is TGTGCCAGCAGCTTCAGACTGGATCAAGAGACCCAGTACTTC. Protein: CASSFRLDQETQYF.

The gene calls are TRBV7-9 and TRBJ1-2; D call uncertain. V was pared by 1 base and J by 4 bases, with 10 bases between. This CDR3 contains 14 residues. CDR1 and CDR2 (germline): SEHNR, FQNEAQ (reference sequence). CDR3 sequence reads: CASSLGGTGYGYTF. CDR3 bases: TGTGCCAGCAGCTTAGGCGGCACGGGCTATGGCTACACCTTC.

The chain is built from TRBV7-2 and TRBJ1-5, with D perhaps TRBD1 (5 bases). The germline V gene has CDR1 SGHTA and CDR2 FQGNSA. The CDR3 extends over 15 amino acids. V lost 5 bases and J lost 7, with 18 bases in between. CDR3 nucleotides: TGTGCCAGCAGCGAAACCCAGGTTAGGGGCCAGCCCCAGCATTTT. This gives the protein CASSETQVRGQPQHF. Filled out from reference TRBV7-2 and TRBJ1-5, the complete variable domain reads GAGVSQSPSNKVTEKGKDVELRCDPISGHTALYWYRQSLGQGLEFLIYFQGNSAPDKSGLPSDRFSAERTGGSVSTLTIQRTQQEDSAVYLCASSETQVRGQPQHFGDGTRLSIL.

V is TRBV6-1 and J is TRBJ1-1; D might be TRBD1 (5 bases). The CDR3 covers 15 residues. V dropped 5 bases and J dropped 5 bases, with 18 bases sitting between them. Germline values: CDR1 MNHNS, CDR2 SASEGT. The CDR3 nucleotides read TGTGCCAGCAGTATATCGGGGGGGTTTGTGACTGAAGCTTTCTTT. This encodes CASSISGGFVTEAFF.

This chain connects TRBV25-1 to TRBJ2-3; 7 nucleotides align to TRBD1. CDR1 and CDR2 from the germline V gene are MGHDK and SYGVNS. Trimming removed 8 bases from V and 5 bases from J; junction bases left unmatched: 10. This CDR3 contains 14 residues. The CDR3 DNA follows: TGTGCCAGCGCCGGAAGGGGGCATCAAGATACGCAGTATTTT. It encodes CASAGRGHQDTQYF.

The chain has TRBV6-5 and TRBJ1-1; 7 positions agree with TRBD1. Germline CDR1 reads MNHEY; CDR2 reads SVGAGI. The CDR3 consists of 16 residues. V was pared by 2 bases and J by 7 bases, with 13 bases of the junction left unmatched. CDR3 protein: CASSYGAGGTDSEAFF. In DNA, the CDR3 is TGTGCCAGCAGTTACGGGGCAGGCGGGACAGACAGTGAAGCTTTCTTT.

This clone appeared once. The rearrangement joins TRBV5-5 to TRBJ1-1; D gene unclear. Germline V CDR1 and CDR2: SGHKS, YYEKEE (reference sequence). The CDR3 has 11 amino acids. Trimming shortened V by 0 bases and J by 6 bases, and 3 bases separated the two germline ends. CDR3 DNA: TGTGCCAGCAGCTTGGGCGCTGAAGCTTTCTTT. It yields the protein CASSLGAEAFF.

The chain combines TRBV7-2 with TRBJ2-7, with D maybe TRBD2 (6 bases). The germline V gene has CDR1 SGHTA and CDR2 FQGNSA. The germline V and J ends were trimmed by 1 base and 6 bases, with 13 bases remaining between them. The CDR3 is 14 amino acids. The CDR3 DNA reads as TGTGCCAGCAGCTTAGTCGGAAGGGAGGTCGAGCAGTACTTC. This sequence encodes CASSLVGREVEQYF.

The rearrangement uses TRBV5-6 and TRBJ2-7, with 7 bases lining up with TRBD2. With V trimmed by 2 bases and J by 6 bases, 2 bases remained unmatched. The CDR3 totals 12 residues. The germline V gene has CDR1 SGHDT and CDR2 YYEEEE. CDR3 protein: CASSLPGGEQYF. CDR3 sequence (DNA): TGTGCCAGCAGCTTACCGGGGGGCGAGCAGTACTTC.

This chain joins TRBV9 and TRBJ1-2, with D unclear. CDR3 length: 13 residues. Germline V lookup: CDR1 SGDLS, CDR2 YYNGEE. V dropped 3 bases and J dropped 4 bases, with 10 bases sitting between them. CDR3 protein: CASSAEPSYGYTF. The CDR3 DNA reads TGTGCCAGCAGCGCCGAGCCAAGCTATGGCTACACCTTC.

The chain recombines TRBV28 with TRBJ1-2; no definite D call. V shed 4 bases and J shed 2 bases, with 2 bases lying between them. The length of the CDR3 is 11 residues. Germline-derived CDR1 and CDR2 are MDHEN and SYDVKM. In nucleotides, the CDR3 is TGTGCCAGCAGTTCGAACTATGGCTACACCTTC. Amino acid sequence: CASSSNYGYTF.

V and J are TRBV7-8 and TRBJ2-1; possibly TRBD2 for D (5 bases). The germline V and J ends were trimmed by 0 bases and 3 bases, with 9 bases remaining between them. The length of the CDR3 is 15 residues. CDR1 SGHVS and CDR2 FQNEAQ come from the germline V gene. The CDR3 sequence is CASSLAASFYNEQFF. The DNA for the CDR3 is TGTGCCAGCAGCTTAGCGGCTAGCTTCTACAATGAGCAGTTCTTC.

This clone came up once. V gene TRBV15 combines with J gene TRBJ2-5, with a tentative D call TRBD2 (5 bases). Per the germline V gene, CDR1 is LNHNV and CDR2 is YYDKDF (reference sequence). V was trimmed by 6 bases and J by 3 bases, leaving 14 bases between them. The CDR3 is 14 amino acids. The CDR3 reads CATRDSGEKETQYF. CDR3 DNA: TGTGCCACCAGGGACTCCGGGGAAAAAGAGACCCAGTACTTC.

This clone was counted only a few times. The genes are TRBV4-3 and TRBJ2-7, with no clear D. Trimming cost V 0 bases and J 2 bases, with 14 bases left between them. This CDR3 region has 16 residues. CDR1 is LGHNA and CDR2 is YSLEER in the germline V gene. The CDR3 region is CASSQEWSHDAYEQYF. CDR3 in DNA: TGCGCCAGCAGCCAAGAGTGGAGCCATGACGCCTACGAGCAGTACTTC.

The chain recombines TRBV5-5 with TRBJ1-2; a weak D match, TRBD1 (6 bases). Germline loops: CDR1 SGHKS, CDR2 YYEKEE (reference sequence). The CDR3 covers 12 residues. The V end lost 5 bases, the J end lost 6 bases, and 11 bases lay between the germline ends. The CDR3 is CASSSNRDGYTF. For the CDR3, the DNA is TGTGCCAGCAGTTCAAACAGGGATGGCTACACCTTC.

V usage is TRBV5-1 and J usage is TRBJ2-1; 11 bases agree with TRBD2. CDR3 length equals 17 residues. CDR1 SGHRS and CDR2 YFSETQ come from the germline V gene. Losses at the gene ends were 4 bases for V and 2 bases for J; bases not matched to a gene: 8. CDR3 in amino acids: CASSEGLAGTTYNEQFF. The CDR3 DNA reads TGCGCCAGCAGCGAAGGACTAGCGGGCACGACCTACAATGAGCAGTTCTTC.

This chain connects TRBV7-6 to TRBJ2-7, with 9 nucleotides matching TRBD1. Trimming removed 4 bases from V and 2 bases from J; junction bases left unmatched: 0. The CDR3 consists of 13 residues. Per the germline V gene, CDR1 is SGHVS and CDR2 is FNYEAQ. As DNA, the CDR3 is TGTGCCAGCAGCTGGGACAGGGCCTACGAGCAGTACTTC. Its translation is CASSWDRAYEQYF.